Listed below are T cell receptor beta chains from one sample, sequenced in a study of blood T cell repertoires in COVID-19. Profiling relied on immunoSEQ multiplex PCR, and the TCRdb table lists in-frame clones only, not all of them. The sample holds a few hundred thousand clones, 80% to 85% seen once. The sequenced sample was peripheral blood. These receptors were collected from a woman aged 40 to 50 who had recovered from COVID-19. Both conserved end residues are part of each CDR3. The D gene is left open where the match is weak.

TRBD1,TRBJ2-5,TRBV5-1,TGCGCCAGCAGCTTTGTCAGGGGGCCTGAGACCCAGTACTTC,CASSFVRGPETQYF
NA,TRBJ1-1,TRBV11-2,TGTGCCAGCAGCTTCCTGAGGAACACTGAAGCTTTCTTT,CASSFLRNTEAFF
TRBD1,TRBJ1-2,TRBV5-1,TGCGCCAGCAGCGAGGGACAGCCCTCCAGCTATGGCTACACCTTC,CASSEGQPSSYGYTF
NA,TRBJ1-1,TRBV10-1,TGCGCCAGCAGTGAGGAGTTGGTGGGGCTTACTGAAGCTTTCTTT,CASSEELVGLTEAFF
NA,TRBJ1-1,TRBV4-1,TGCGCCAGCAGCCCCCTTGGGGGCCGGGACACTGAAGCTTTCTTT,CASSPLGGRDTEAFF
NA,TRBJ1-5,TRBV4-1,TGCGCCAGCAGCCCGCAAGTCGGGAATCAGCCCCAGCATTTT,CASSPQVGNQPQHF
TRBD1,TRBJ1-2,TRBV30,TGTGCCTGGAGGAGACCGGGACAGGGGATCGGGTATGGCTACACCTTC,CAWRRPGQGIGYGYTF
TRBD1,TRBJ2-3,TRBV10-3,TGTGCCATTAGGACAGGGGTCCCCACAGATACGCAGTATTTT,CAIRTGVPTDTQYF
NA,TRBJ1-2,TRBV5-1,TGCGCCAGCAGCTTGAGTACGAGAACCAACTATGGCTACACCTTC,CASSLSTRTNYGYTF
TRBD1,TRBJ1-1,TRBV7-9,TGTGCCAGCAGCCCGGGACAGGGGGCCGAGGACACTGAAGCTTTCTTT,CASSPGQGAEDTEAFF
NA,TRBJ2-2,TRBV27,TGTGCCAGCAGTGAAAGATCCGAGCGGGCACTGTACACCGGGGAGCTGTTTTTT,CASSERSERALYTGELFF